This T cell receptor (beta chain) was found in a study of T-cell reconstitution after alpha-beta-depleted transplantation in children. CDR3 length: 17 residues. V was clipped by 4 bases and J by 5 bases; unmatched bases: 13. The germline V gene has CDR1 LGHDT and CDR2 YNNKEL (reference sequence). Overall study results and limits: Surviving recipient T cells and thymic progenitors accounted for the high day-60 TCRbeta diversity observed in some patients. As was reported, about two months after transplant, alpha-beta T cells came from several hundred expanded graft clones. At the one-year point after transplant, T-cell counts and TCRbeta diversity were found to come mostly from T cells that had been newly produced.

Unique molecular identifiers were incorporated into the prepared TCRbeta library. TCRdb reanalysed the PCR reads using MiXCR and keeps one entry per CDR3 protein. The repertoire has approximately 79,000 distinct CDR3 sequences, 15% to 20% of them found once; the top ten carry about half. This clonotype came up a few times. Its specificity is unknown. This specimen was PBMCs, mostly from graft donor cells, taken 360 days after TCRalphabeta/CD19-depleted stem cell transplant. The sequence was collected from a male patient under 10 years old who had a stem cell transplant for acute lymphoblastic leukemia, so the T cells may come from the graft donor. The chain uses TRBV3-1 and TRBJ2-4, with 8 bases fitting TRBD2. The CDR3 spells CASSPRGGRLVENIQYF. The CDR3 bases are TGTGCCAGCAGCCCCCGCGGGGGGCGGCTAGTTGAAAACATTCAGTACTTC.